These T cell receptor beta chains were read from a single sample in a study of blood T cells in healthy people across ages. TCRdb itself ran the 5' RACE reads through MiXCR, one entry per CDR3 protein. The sample lists roughly 1,300,000 distinct CDR3 sequences, approximately 59% occurring once. The sequencing sample was made of blood. Receptor source: a young man in good health. CDR3s include the opening cysteine and the closing phenylalanine or tryptophan. A D gene is named only where the DNA matches it firmly. A row's size may be missing; if present it is once, few, many or a size class.

NA,TRBV12-3/TRBV12-4,NA,TRBJ1-2,TGTGCCAGCAGTTTAGTGCGTGGCTACACCTTC,CASSLVRGYTF
NA,TRBV2,NA,TRBJ2-7,TGTGCCAGCACTGAGGTCCTCTCCTACGAGCAGTACTTC,CASTEVLSYEQYF
few,TRBV6-1,TRBD1,TRBJ1-2,TGTGCCAGCAGTGAACGGGACAGGCCTTCGCGGGGCTACACCTTC,CASSERDRPSRGYTF
NA,TRBV15,NA,TRBJ1-2,TGTGCCACCAGCAGTAAAGGAAACTATGGCTACACCTTC,CATSSKGNYGYTF
NA,TRBV7-9,NA,TRBJ2-1,TGTGCCAGCAGCCCCCCGGTTTACAATGAGCAGTTCTTC,CASSPPVYNEQFF
NA,TRBV7-8,NA,TRBJ2-3,TGTGCCAGCAGCTTACAGGTTGCCTTACTTGATACGCAGTATTTT,CASSLQVALLDTQYF
NA,TRBV30,NA,TRBJ2-5,TGTGCCTGGAGCCCTGGCCTCCAAGAGACCCAGTACTTC,CAWSPGLQETQYF
NA,TRBV27,NA,TRBJ1-2,TGTGCCAGCAGTCCCTTCGACAGCTATGGCTACACCTTC,CASSPFDSYGYTF
NA,TRBV7-8,NA,TRBJ2-5,TGTGCCAGCAGCTTAGTAGCGCGGCCCATGGGAGAGACCCAGTACTTC,CASSLVARPMGETQYF
NA,TRBV6-1,NA,TRBJ1-6,TGTGCCAGCACCTATCTCTACTCAAGGGAGGGTAATTCACCCCTCCACTTT,CASTYLYSREGNSPLHF
NA,TRBV10-3,NA,TRBJ2-7,TGTGCCATCAGTGAGACCAAAGCCGGGCAGTACTTC,CAISETKAGQYF
NA,TRBV7-2,TRBD2,TRBJ2-1,TGTGCCAGCAGCTTACCCGATGCTAGCGGGGGTAAATCCTACAATGAGCAGTTCTTC,CASSLPDASGGKSYNEQFF
once,TRBV9,NA,TRBJ2-7,TGTGCCAGCAGCGTATCGGTATCCAGCTCCTACGAGCAGTACTTC,CASSVSVSSSYEQYF
NA,TRBV27,NA,TRBJ1-2,TGTGCCAGCAGGCCATCGGGACGCAGCTATGGCTACACCTTC,CASRPSGRSYGYTF
NA,TRBV20-1,TRBD1,TRBJ2-5,TGCAGTGCTGGCTACTACGCGGGACAGGGGGTCACCCAGTACTTC,CSAGYYAGQGVTQYF
once,TRBV6-2/TRBV6-3,NA,TRBJ2-3,TGTGCCGTCCGGGGAACAGGGACAGATACGCAGTATTTT,CAVRGTGTDTQYF
NA,TRBV29-1,NA,TRBJ2-3,TGCAGCGTTGGGCTATACACAGATACGCAGTATTTT,CSVGLYTDTQYF
NA,TRBV3-1,NA,TRBJ1-2,TGTGCCAGCAGCCAAAAAGGATGGGCAGTTTTTAACTATGGCTACACCTTC,CASSQKGWAVFNYGYTF
NA,TRBV25-1,NA,TRBJ1-2,TGTGCCAGCAGTGCAGTGCGTGGCTACACCTTC,CASSAVRGYTF
few,TRBV4-1,NA,TRBJ2-7,TGCGCCAGCAGCCAAGAAGGCAGGGAGTCCCACGAGCAGTACTTC,CASSQEGRESHEQYF
NA,TRBV11-2,TRBD2,TRBJ2-7,TGTGCCAGCAGCTTAGGGGGGGGACGTGACGAGCAGTACTTC,CASSLGGGRDEQYF
NA,TRBV6-5,TRBD2,TRBJ2-5,TGTGCCAGCAGTTACTCGAGACTAGCGGTAGAGACCCAGTACTTC,CASSYSRLAVETQYF
few,TRBV12-3/TRBV12-4,TRBD2,TRBJ2-7,TGTGCCAGCATATCTAGCGGGGGGGAAGGATCATACGAGCAGTACTTC,CASISSGGEGSYEQYF
once,TRBV28,NA,TRBJ1-5,TGTGCCAGCACCATAACACAATTTGACAGAGCCGTGCAGCATTTT,CASTITQFDRAVQHF
NA,TRBV5-1,NA,TRBJ2-1,TGCGCCAGCAGCTTAGTTTTCCCGACGGTCGGTAGCTCCTACAATGAGCAGTTCTTC,CASSLVFPTVGSSYNEQFF
NA,TRBV7-8,TRBD1,TRBJ1-1,TGTGCCAGCAGCCTAGGACAGGGATATCTCACTGAAGCTTTCTTT,CASSLGQGYLTEAFF
NA,TRBV6-5,TRBD2,TRBJ2-1,TGTGCCAGCAGTTTGGCTAGCGGACACAATGAGCAGTTCTTC,CASSLASGHNEQFF
NA,TRBV4-2,TRBD2,TRBJ2-1,TGTGCCAGCAGCCAAGGCCCTAGCGGGGGGGCACATGAGCAGTTCTTC,CASSQGPSGGAHEQFF
NA,TRBV15,TRBD1,TRBJ2-3,TGTGCCACGGGTGGACAGGGGGACACAGATACGCAGTATTTT,CATGGQGDTDTQYF
few,TRBV4-1,TRBD1,TRBJ1-4,TGCGCCAGCAGCCAGAGGACAGGGGTTGAAAAACTGTTTTTT,CASSQRTGVEKLFF
few,TRBV11-2,NA,TRBJ1-2,TGTGCCAGCAGGACCAGGGATTATGGCTACACCTTC,CASRTRDYGYTF
NA,TRBV11-2,TRBD2,TRBJ2-7,TGTGCCAGCAGCTTAGGACCACTAGCGGGAGCCGAGCAGTACTTC,CASSLGPLAGAEQYF
NA,TRBV7-9,NA,TRBJ1-2,TGTGCCAGCAGGGCAGGGGTATACGGCTACACCTTC,CASRAGVYGYTF
NA,TRBV27,NA,TRBJ1-2,TGTGCCAGCAGTTCACATAGGGGAGGCTACACCTTC,CASSSHRGGYTF
NA,TRBV6-6,NA,TRBJ2-3,TGTGCCAGCAGGTCTACCGGATTGGGCCCAGATACGCAGTATTTT,CASRSTGLGPDTQYF
NA,TRBV7-9,TRBD1,TRBJ2-7,TGTGCCAGCAGCCCGACAGGGAACGGGGAGCAGTACTTC,CASSPTGNGEQYF
NA,TRBV9,TRBD2,TRBJ2-1,TGTGCCAGCAGCGTGACTAGCGGGAGTATAAATGAGCAGTTCTTC,CASSVTSGSINEQFF
NA,TRBV15,NA,TRBJ2-6,TGTGCCACCACCATCTCTGGGGCCAACGTCCTGACTTTC,CATTISGANVLTF
NA,TRBV10-3,TRBD1,TRBJ2-3,TGTGCCATCAGCCCCGGGACAGGGATCAGCACAGATACGCAGTATTTT,CAISPGTGISTDTQYF
NA,TRBV4-1,TRBD1,TRBJ2-1,TGCGCCAGCAGCCAAGGGAGACAGGGCGGTGAGCAGTTCTTC,CASSQGRQGGEQFF
NA,TRBV28,TRBD1,TRBJ2-5,TGTGCCAGCAGCCCCGGGACAGTGGAGACCCAGTACTTC,CASSPGTVETQYF
NA,TRBV9,NA,TRBJ2-7,TGTGCCAGCAGCGTAGAGGGCAGTGACTACGAGCAGTACTTC,CASSVEGSDYEQYF
NA,TRBV4-1,NA,TRBJ2-5,TGCGCCAGCAGCCCTAGTAGCTTGGGGGGGGCCCAAGAGACCCAGTACTTC,CASSPSSLGGAQETQYF
NA,TRBV4-2,TRBD2,TRBJ2-1,TGTGCCAGCAGCCAAGAAATGGGACTAGCGGGTCACTCGCCCTACAATGAGCAGTTCTTC,CASSQEMGLAGHSPYNEQFF
NA,TRBV9,NA,TRBJ1-4,TGTGCCAGCAGCGTAGATCTCCACGGAAGGGAGAAACTGTTTTTT,CASSVDLHGREKLFF
NA,TRBV6-6,NA,TRBJ2-7,TGTGCCAGCAGCCACGGACCGAGCTACGAGCAGTACTTC,CASSHGPSYEQYF
NA,TRBV5-1,NA,TRBJ2-3,TGCGCCAGCAGCACCAGACTAGCAGATACGCAGTATTTT,CASSTRLADTQYF
NA,TRBV6-6,NA,TRBJ1-1,TGTGCCAGCAGTTACTCCCTGGACAGAGGGAACACTGAAGCTTTCTTT,CASSYSLDRGNTEAFF
NA,TRBV6-1,TRBD1,TRBJ1-1,TGTGCCAGCCGGGGACAGATCCTGAACACTGAAGCTTTCTTT,CASRGQILNTEAFF
NA,TRBV9,TRBD2,TRBJ2-2,TGTGCCAGCAGCGGAAGCGGGAGTAGGAACACCGGGGAGCTGTTTTTT,CASSGSGSRNTGELFF
NA,TRBV27,NA,TRBJ2-6,TGTGCCAGCAGTGACCTTCGACTCTCTGGGGCCAACGTCCTGACTTTC,CASSDLRLSGANVLTF
NA,TRBV7-9,NA,TRBJ2-1,TGTGCCAGCGAACAGCCAGCCTACAATGAGCAGTTCTTC,CASEQPAYNEQFF
NA,TRBV4-3,NA,TRBJ1-5,TGCGCCAGCAGCCAAGATCGTGGGGGGGGATATAGCAATCAGCCCCAGCATTTT,CASSQDRGGGYSNQPQHF
NA,TRBV5-5,NA,TRBJ2-7,TGTGCCAGCGGTCTGTGGATCCCAGCCGAGCAGTACTTC,CASGLWIPAEQYF